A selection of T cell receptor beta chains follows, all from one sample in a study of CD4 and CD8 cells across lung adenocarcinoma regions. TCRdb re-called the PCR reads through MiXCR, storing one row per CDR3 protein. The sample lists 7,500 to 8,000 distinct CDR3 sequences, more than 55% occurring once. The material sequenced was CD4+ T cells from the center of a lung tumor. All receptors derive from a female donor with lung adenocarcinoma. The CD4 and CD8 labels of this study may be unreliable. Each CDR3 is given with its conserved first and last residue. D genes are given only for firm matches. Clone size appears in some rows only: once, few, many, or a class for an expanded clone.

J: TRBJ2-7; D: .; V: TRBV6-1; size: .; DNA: TGTGCCAGCAGGGTGACAGCGAAAGATACGCAGTACTTC; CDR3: CASRVTAKDTQYF
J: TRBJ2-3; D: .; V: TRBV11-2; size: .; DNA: TGTGCCAGCAGCTTAGATAATCAGGGAGATACGCAGTATTTT; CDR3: CASSLDNQGDTQYF
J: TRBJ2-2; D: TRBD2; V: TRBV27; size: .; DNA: TGTGCCACCCGGCGGGGACTAGCGGGGACGAACACCGGGGAGCTGTTTTTT; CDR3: CATRRGLAGTNTGELFF
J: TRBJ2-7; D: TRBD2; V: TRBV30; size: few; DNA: TGTGCCTGGAGTGTATTCTCTAGCGGTTACGAGCAGTACTTC; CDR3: CAWSVFSSGYEQYF
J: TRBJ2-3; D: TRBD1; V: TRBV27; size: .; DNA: TGTGCCAGCAGGGGTCGAGGGGGCCGGGGCCCAGATACCCAGTATTTC; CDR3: CASRGRGGRGPDTQYF
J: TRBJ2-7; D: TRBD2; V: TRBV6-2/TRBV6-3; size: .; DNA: TGTGCCAGCAGTTCCAAACGGACTAGCGGGGGTCTCGAGCAGTACTTC; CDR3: CASSSKRTSGGLEQYF
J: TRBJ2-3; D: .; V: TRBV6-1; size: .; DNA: TGTGCCAGCAGTGAAGGAACAGGGTCAGATACGCAGTATTTT; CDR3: CASSEGTGSDTQYF
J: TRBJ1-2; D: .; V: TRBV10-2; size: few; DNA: TGCGCCAGCAGTGAGTCGCTGGGGCATGGCTACACCTTC; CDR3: CASSESLGHGYTF
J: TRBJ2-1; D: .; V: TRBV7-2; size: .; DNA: TGTGCCAGCAGCCTCAGACAGGGTGGAGGGCACAATGAGCAGTTCTTC; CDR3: CASSLRQGGGHNEQFF
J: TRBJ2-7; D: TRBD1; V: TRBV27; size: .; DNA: TGTGCCAGCAGGTCCGGGGACAGCCTGGGCGAGCAGTACTTC; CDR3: CASRSGDSLGEQYF
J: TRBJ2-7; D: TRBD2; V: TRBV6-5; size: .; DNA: TGTGCCAGCAGTTTGGTAACGGGGGGTTACGAGCAGTACTTC; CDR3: CASSLVTGGYEQYF
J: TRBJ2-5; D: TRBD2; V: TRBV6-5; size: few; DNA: TGTGCCAGCAGTTCGACCCAGGGACTATTGGAGACCCAGTACTTC; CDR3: CASSSTQGLLETQYF
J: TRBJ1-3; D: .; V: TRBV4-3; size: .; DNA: TGCGCCAGCAGCCCGAGGGCTACAGTCATCGAACCCGGAAACACCATATATTTT; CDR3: CASSPRATVIEPGNTIYF
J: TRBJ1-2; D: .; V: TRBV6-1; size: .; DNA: TGTGCCAGCAGTGCGACGCTCTATGGCTACACCTTC; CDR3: CASSATLYGYTF
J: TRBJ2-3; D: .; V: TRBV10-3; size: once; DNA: TGTGGTGCGGGTGAGACGCGAGGTAACAAAGATACGCAGTACTTT; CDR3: CGAGETRGNKDTQYF
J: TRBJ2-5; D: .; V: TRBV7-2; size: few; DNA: TGTGCCAGCAGCCGTAGGGGGAGGATCGAAGAGACCCAGTACTTC; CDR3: CASSRRGRIEETQYF